These 27 T cell receptor beta chains share one sample of origin, sequenced in a study of T cell responses to AZD1222 COVID-19 vaccine. The table came from immunoSEQ multiplex PCR; TCRdb's copy has only in-frame clones and leaves some out. The table lists over 85,000 clones, around 87% of them singletons, with 8.4% in the top ten. The sample was peripheral blood, taken on day 0 of AZD1222 vaccination. These receptors were taken from an adult in good health.

The rearrangement joins TRBV12-5 to TRBJ2-2; 8 bases agree with TRBD1. Germline V gene sequence: CDR1 LGHNT, CDR2 FRNRAP. V was pared by 5 bases and J by 3 bases, with 2 bases of the junction left unmatched. The CDR3 spans 14 residues. DNA of the CDR3: TGTGCTAGTGGTGGACAGGGATACACCGGGGAGCTGTTTTTT. This gives the protein CASGGQGYTGELFF.

The rearrangement joins TRBV4-3 to TRBJ1-3, with D possibly TRBD1 on 5 matching bases. This CDR3 has 15 residues. CDR1 LGHNA and CDR2 YSLEER come from the germline V gene. The ends were cut back, 0 bases at V and 7 bases at J, with 13 bases in the middle. The chain's CDR3 is CASSQDPGLGNTIYF. CDR3 DNA sequence: TGCGCCAGCAGCCAAGACCCAGGGCTAGGGAACACCATATATTTT.

The V gene is TRBV30, the J gene TRBJ1-6, with TRBD1 identical over 10 bases. The germline V gene has CDR1 GTSNPN and CDR2 SVGIG (reference sequence). The V gene end was trimmed by 2 bases and the J gene end by 10 bases; junction bases not matched to a gene: 11. This CDR3 is built from 16 residues. The CDR3: CAWSFGLTGGPSPLHF. DNA for the CDR3: TGTGCCTGGAGTTTTGGTTTGACAGGGGGCCCCTCACCCCTCCACTTT.

V gene TRBV7-8 combines with J gene TRBJ1-2; TRBD1 matches 8 bases. Looked up from germline, CDR1 is SGHVS and CDR2 is FQNEAQ. Trimming took 1 base from V and 8 from J; bases not matched to a gene: 9. The CDR3 loop spans 15 amino acids. CDR3: CASSLVRQGAHGYTF. The CDR3 coding sequence is TGTGCCAGCAGCTTAGTTAGGCAGGGGGCGCACGGCTACACCTTC.

This clone was seen only a few times. V and J are TRBV6-2 or TRBV6-3 and TRBJ1-5; D is unclear. Germline CDR1 is MNHEY and CDR2 is SVGEGT. The length of the CDR3 is 15 residues. V dropped 6 bases and J dropped 0 bases, with 12 bases sitting between them. CDR3 loop: CASSPQEDSNQPQHF. The CDR3 DNA sequence: TGTGCCAGCAGCCCCCAGGAGGATAGCAATCAGCCCCAGCATTTT.

The J gene is TRBJ1-2, the V gene TRBV5-4; 7 bases align to TRBD1. The CDR3 is 13 amino acids. With 2 bases clipped from V and 7 bases from J, the junction kept 5 bases outside the gene matches. Germline V gene sequence: CDR1 SGHNT, CDR2 YYREEE (reference sequence). For the CDR3, the DNA is TGTGCCAGCAGCTTTCCAGGGGGAGCTGGCTACACCTTC. Translated, it gives CASSFPGGAGYTF.

This rearrangement joins TRBV24-1 to TRBJ1-2; possibly TRBD1 for D (5 bases). Germline V gene data show CDR1 as KGHDR and CDR2 as SFDVKD. This CDR3 has 14 amino acids. V was trimmed by 4 bases and J by 2 bases, leaving 10 bases between them. This chain's CDR3 is CATSDPDRNYGYTF. The CDR3 DNA sequence: TGTGCCACCAGTGACCCTGACAGAAACTATGGCTACACCTTC.

This clone is a singleton in its sample. The chain is built from TRBV6-5 and TRBJ1-1, with D unresolved. V lost 0 bases and J 2 bases, leaving 7 bases between the germline ends. This CDR3 region has 14 residues. Germline values: CDR1 MNHEY, CDR2 SVGAGI. CDR3 region: CASSYSIENTEAFF. In nucleotides, the CDR3 is TGTGCCAGCAGTTACTCGATTGAAAACACTGAAGCTTTCTTT.

V usage is TRBV6-5 and J usage is TRBJ2-3; a possible D gene is TRBD2 (5 bases). The V end lost 0 bases, the J end lost 6 bases, and 10 bases lay between the germline ends. This CDR3 is 14 amino acids long. Germline CDR1 and CDR2: MNHEY and SVGAGI. CDR3 nucleotide sequence: TGTGCCAGCAGTTACTCGCCAAAGCGGGATACGCAGTATTTT. Its translation is CASSYSPKRDTQYF.

This chain uses TRBV7-2 with TRBJ1-2; no definite D call. The CDR3 has 13 residues. Germline V CDR1 and CDR2: SGHTA, FQGNSA. V was cut by 2 bases and J by 2 bases, with 6 bases left in between. The CDR3 DNA is TGTGCCAGCAGCTTAAACCGGAACTATGGCTACACCTTC. This sequence encodes CASSLNRNYGYTF.

The chain joins TRBV3-1 (or the pseudogene TRBV3-2) to TRBJ1-1; D unresolved. Per the germline V gene, CDR1 is LGHDT and CDR2 is YNNKEL (reference sequence). Trimming stripped 0 bases from V and 1 base from J, with 9 bases between. This CDR3 has 15 amino acids. The CDR3 nucleotides read TGTGCCAGCAGCCAAGAGTTAAGTAAGAACACTGAAGCTTTCTTT. Its translation is CASSQELSKNTEAFF.

J is TRBJ2-2 and V is TRBV11-3; maybe TRBD2 (5 bases). From germline, CDR1 is SGHNT and CDR2 YENEEA. Trimming left V 7 bases short and J 3 bases short, with 15 bases between. CDR3 size: 15 residues. CDR3 bases: TGTGCCAGCACCCCTGGCACGGGATACACCGGGGAGCTGTTTTTT. It encodes CASTPGTGYTGELFF.

In its sample, this clone was seen a few times. The chain is built from TRBV6-2 or TRBV6-3 and TRBJ2-7, with no clear D. The CDR3 is made up of 13 amino acids. Germline V gives CDR1 MNHEY, CDR2 SVGEGT. Trimming removed 5 bases at V and 9 bases at J, with 17 bases between. Here the CDR3 reads CASSNPPGQGQYF. The CDR3 DNA follows: TGTGCCAGCAGTAACCCCCCGGGCCAAGGGCAGTACTTC.

The CDR3 is CASSARGLALHF. CDR3 nucleotide sequence: TGTGCCAGCAGCGCCCGCGGTTTGGCCCTCCACTTT. The V gene is TRBV5-8, the J gene TRBJ1-6; no definite D call. V lost 4 bases to trimming and J lost 14 bases, with 13 bases between them. The length of the CDR3 is 12 residues. The germline V gene has CDR1 SGHTS and CDR2 YDEGEE. Based on the CDR3 plus reference TRBV5-8 and TRBJ1-6, the full variable domain is EAGVTQSPTHLIKTRGQQATLRCSPISGHTSVYWYQQALGLGLQFLLWYDEGEERNRGNFPPRFSGRQFPNYSSELNVNALELEDSALYLCASSARGLALHFGNGTRLTVT.

The CDR3 reads CASSGAGPSYTF. DNA of the CDR3: TGTGCCAGCAGCGGGGCGGGGCCTAGCTACACCTTC. The chain links TRBV25-1 to TRBJ1-2; D perhaps matches TRBD1 (5 bases). The V and J ends lost 6 bases and 9 bases respectively, with 14 bases between them. This CDR3 is built from 12 residues. Germline assignment: CDR1 MGHDK and CDR2 SYGVNS.

The chain couples TRBV9 to TRBJ2-2; D might be TRBD2 (6 bases). The CDR3 extends over 16 amino acids. The V and J ends lost 4 bases and 3 bases respectively, with 16 bases between them. CDR1 and CDR2 from the germline V gene are SGDLS and YYNGEE. In DNA, the CDR3 is TGTGCCAGCAGCCCCCGGGGCGGGACCGACACCGGGGAGCTGTTTTTT. This translates into CASSPRGGTDTGELFF.

V usage is TRBV18 and J usage is TRBJ1-2; D ambiguous. The CDR3 spans 11 residues. Germline V gene sequence: CDR1 KGHSH, CDR2 LQKENI. V was trimmed by 3 bases and J by 8 bases, leaving 7 bases between them. The CDR3 protein is CASSPARGYTF. As DNA, the CDR3 is TGTGCCAGCTCACCCGCTCGCGGCTACACCTTC. The full variable domain, its missing parts supplied by reference TRBV18 and TRBJ1-2, is NAGVMQNPRHLVRRRGQEARLRCSPMKGHSHVYWYRQLPEEGLKFMVYLQKENIIDESGMPKERFSAEFPKEGPSILRIQQVVRGDSAAYFCASSPARGYTFGSGTRLTVV.

CDR3: CASSAFGAFDTQYF. CDR3 coding DNA: TGTGCCAGCAGCGCCTTTGGGGCTTTCGATACGCAGTATTTT. The chain has TRBV7-3 and TRBJ2-3; TRBD1 might be the D (5 bases). This CDR3 comprises 14 residues. CDR1 and CDR2 from the germline V gene are SGHTA and FQGTGA. V shed 5 bases and J shed 6 bases, with 15 bases lying between them.

The rearrangement joins TRBV6-5 to TRBJ2-5, with a possible D match to TRBD2 (5 bases). The V end was cut by 6 bases, the J end by 5 bases, with 16 bases between. The CDR3 runs to 14 residues. Looked up from germline, CDR1 is MNHEY and CDR2 is SVGAGI. The CDR3 spells CASRPSGVRETQYF. CDR3 DNA: TGTGCCAGCAGACCCTCCGGGGTCAGGGAGACCCAGTACTTC.

The chain carries TRBV11-3 and TRBJ1-1; weak D call: TRBD1 (6 bases). Germline V gene sequence: CDR1 SGHNT, CDR2 YENEEA. The CDR3 consists of 14 residues. V was shortened by 2 bases and J by 5 bases, with 12 bases between the two germline ends. CDR3 nucleotide sequence: TGTGCCAGCAGCTTAAGGGGGAGCCCGACTGAAGCTTTCTTT. Translation: CASSLRGSPTEAFF.

V gene TRBV6-2 or TRBV6-3 combines with J gene TRBJ2-3, with 15 bases identical to TRBD2. The germline V gene has CDR1 MNHEY and CDR2 SVGEGT. CDR3 size: 17 residues. V gave up 5 bases and J gave up 3 bases; unmatched junction bases: 6. CDR3 residues: CASSPGTSGGFTDTQYF. As DNA, the CDR3 is TGTGCCAGCAGTCCCGGGACTAGCGGGGGGTTTACAGATACGCAGTATTTT.

The J gene is TRBJ1-1, the V gene TRBV29-1; D unclear. The CDR3 contains 11 residues. The germline V gene encodes CDR1 SQVTM and CDR2 ANQGSEA. The ends were cut back, 6 bases at V and 4 bases at J, with 9 bases in the middle. This CDR3 is CSVRGRTEAFF. In nucleotides, the CDR3 is TGCAGCGTCCGAGGCCGCACTGAAGCTTTCTTT.

This clone has a single count. This CDR3 reads CAWSEGSSFGNEQFF. CDR3 in DNA: TGTGCCTGGAGTGAAGGCAGTTCGTTCGGCAATGAGCAGTTCTTC. This chain links TRBV30 with TRBJ2-1, with D unclear. Germline loops: CDR1 GTSNPN, CDR2 SVGIG (reference sequence). The V and J ends lost 1 base and 6 bases respectively, with 16 bases between them. The length of the CDR3 is 15 residues.

The chain joins TRBV24-1 to TRBJ1-3; D not resolved. Germline V gene sequence: CDR1 KGHDR, CDR2 SFDVKD. The CDR3 loop spans 15 amino acids. V was shortened by 2 bases and J by 4 bases, with 11 bases between the two germline ends. CDR3 residues: CATSDSAGAGNTIYF. The CDR3 DNA reads as TGTGCCACCAGTGATTCCGCCGGCGCCGGAAACACCATATATTTT.

The chain couples TRBV9 to TRBJ2-1; the D is unclear. Germline V gene sequence: CDR1 SGDLS, CDR2 YYNGEE. The CDR3 has 14 amino acids. The V and J ends lost 3 bases and 5 bases respectively, with 12 bases between them. This CDR3 is CASSGLQGHNEQFF. CDR3 DNA: TGTGCCAGCAGCGGCCTACAAGGCCACAATGAGCAGTTCTTC.

This clone was counted a few times. J is TRBJ1-5 and V is TRBV30; 12 bases agree with TRBD1. Germline-derived CDR1 and CDR2 are GTSNPN and SVGIG (reference sequence). The CDR3 loop spans 14 amino acids. The ends lost 3 bases at V and 5 bases at J; junction bases unmatched: 2. The CDR3, as DNA: TGTGCCTGGAGCCGGGACAGGGGGCATCAGCCCCAGCATTTT. This codes for CAWSRDRGHQPQHF.

CDR3 residues: CSASTQGDTEAFF. DNA of the CDR3: TGCAGTGCCAGTACCCAGGGGGATACTGAAGCTTTCTTT. The chain links TRBV20-1 to TRBJ1-1; 7 bases agree with TRBD1. CDR1 DFQATT and CDR2 SNEGSKA come from the germline V gene (reference sequence). The CDR3 has 13 amino acids. The V gene end was trimmed by 6 bases and the J gene end by 5 bases; junction bases not matched to a gene: 9.